These 5 T cell receptor beta chains were all obtained from the same sample, sequenced in a study of monozygotic twins with inflammatory bowel disease. TCRdb re-analyzed the 5' RACE reads; it lists each CDR3 protein once, without DNA. The specimen's table records approximately 330,000 distinct CDR3 sequences. The specimen sequenced was blood. All receptors derive from a human donor with ulcerative colitis or Crohn's disease, or a healthy co-twin of an affected twin (not recorded which).

This chain connects TRBV7-9 to TRBJ2-2. Germline V gene lookup returns CDR1 SEHNR and CDR2 FQNEAQ (reference sequence). CDR3 size: 16 residues. CDR3 loop: CASSSRRTGNTGELFF.

CDR3 residues: CASSLLSIGPENTEAFF. The rearrangement uses TRBV5-4 and TRBJ1-1. Germline V gene lookup returns CDR1 SGHNT and CDR2 YYREEE (reference sequence). This CDR3 has 17 residues.

The V and J genes are TRBV5-1 and TRBJ2-5. This CDR3 spans 13 amino acids. The germline V gene encodes CDR1 SGHRS and CDR2 YFSETQ. The CDR3 is CASSFWDQETQYF.

The chain employs TRBV20-1 and TRBJ2-7; TCRdb indicates TRBD1, and absent DNA this call remains unverified. The CDR3 runs to 14 residues. Looked up from germline, CDR1 is DFQATT and CDR2 is SNEGSKA (reference sequence). Here the CDR3 reads CSARDHRDTYEQYF.

The chain couples TRBV5-1 to TRBJ1-1. The V gene's germline CDR1 is SGHRS and CDR2 YFSETQ. This CDR3 has 15 amino acids. CDR3 in amino acids: CASRMGSGRNTEAFF.